The 14 T cell receptor beta chains below all came from one sample that was sequenced in a study of blood T cell repertoires in COVID-19. Only in-frame clones appear in the TCRdb table, and some are missing; sequencing was by immunoSEQ multiplex PCR. The sample contains around 81,000 clones, approximately 82% of which appear only once. The sequenced sample was peripheral blood. The receptors were gathered from a human donor in a cohort sampled during active COVID-19.

This clone was recorded a few times. The gene calls are TRBV5-1 and TRBJ1-2, with D maybe TRBD1 (5 bases). The CDR3 contains 16 residues. Germline CDR1 reads SGHRS; CDR2 reads YFSETQ. Trimming stripped 5 bases from V and 1 base from J, with 18 bases between. The CDR3: CASRRDRESYNYGYTF. CDR3 nucleotides: TGCGCCAGCAGAAGAGACAGAGAGTCCTATAACTATGGCTACACCTTC.

V and J are TRBV28 and TRBJ2-7, with D unclear. The germline gives CDR1 MDHEN, CDR2 SYDVKM. The length of the CDR3 is 12 residues. V lost 5 bases to trimming and J lost 3 bases, with 8 bases between them. CDR3 amino acids: CASSPPNYEQYF. Here the CDR3 DNA reads TGTGCCAGCAGTCCCCCCAACTACGAGCAGTACTTC.

The V call is TRBV11-2, the J call TRBJ1-1; D not resolved. V was shortened by 5 bases and J by 0 bases, with 7 bases between the two germline ends. Per germline, CDR1 SGHAT and CDR2 FQNNGV. This CDR3 contains 13 residues. CDR3 in DNA: TGTGCCAGCAGCGAGGGAATGAACACTGAAGCTTTCTTT. Translation: CASSEGMNTEAFF.

V usage is TRBV14 and J usage is TRBJ1-1, with 7 bases aligning to TRBD1. The CDR3 is made up of 14 amino acids. The germline V gene has CDR1 SGHDN and CDR2 FVKESK. Trimming took 2 bases from V and 7 from J; bases not matched to a gene: 7. The CDR3 loop reads CASSQLGGQDEAFF. The CDR3 coding sequence is TGTGCCAGCAGCCAACTAGGCGGACAGGATGAAGCTTTCTTT.

The chain recombines TRBV11-3 with TRBJ2-7, with a tentative D call TRBD1 (6 bases). Germline CDR1 and CDR2: SGHNT and YENEEA. The CDR3 consists of 15 residues. The germline V and J ends were trimmed by 5 bases and 6 bases, with 20 bases remaining between them. This CDR3 is CASSPDSGAGVEQYF. CDR3 DNA sequence: TGTGCCAGCAGCCCGGACAGCGGAGCTGGGGTCGAGCAGTACTTC.

CDR3 sequence reads: CSVEGGLGSYEQYF. The CDR3 DNA follows: TGCAGCGTTGAAGGAGGTCTTGGGTCCTACGAGCAGTACTTC. The genes are TRBV29-1 and TRBJ2-7; no reliable D call. The germline gives CDR1 SQVTM, CDR2 ANQGSEA. V was cut by 1 base and J by 1 base, with 11 bases left in between. The CDR3 has 14 residues.

This clone was picked up many times. The junction differs from germline at one of its ends, possibly a read error. V and J are TRBV2 and TRBJ2-1, with a possible D match to TRBD2 (6 bases). CDR3 size: 13 residues. The germline V gene encodes CDR1 SNHLY and CDR2 FYNNEI. CDR3 DNA: TGTGCCAGCAGTGACTTAATGGGACTGGCTCTGATCTTC. It specifies CASSDLMGLALIF.

This clone was found a few times. This sequence joins TRBV19 and TRBJ1-1; 10 bases map to TRBD1. This CDR3 comprises 14 residues. The junction had 5 bases not matched to a gene; V was cut back by 6 bases and J by 4 bases. CDR1 LNHDA and CDR2 SQIVND come from the germline V gene (reference sequence). In nucleotides, the CDR3 is TGTGCCAGTAGGCCCCGGGACAGGGGCACTGAAGCTTTCTTT. Translated: CASRPRDRGTEAFF.

The chain couples TRBV7-9 to TRBJ2-1; TRBD1 aligns across 9 bases. Germline-derived CDR1 and CDR2 are SEHNR and FQNEAQ (reference sequence). The CDR3 spans 15 residues. J lost 6 bases, V lost 4 bases, and 7 bases had no gene match. As DNA, the CDR3 is TGTGCCAGCAGCTCGAGACAGGGGGTGGGCAATGAGCAGTTCTTC. It specifies CASSSRQGVGNEQFF. Drawing the rest from reference TRBV7-9 and TRBJ2-1, the complete variable domain is DTGVSQNPRHKITKRGQNVTFRCDPISEHNRLYWYRQTLGQGPEFLTYFQNEAQLEKSRLLSDRFSAERPKGSFSTLEIQRTEQGDSAMYLCASSSRQGVGNEQFFGPGTRLTVL.

The chain links TRBV5-5 to TRBJ2-7; 11 bases are shared with TRBD2. Germline-derived CDR1 and CDR2 are SGHKS and YYEKEE (reference sequence). V lost 4 bases, J lost 2 bases, and 5 bases stayed unmatched. The CDR3 consists of 15 residues. In nucleotides, the CDR3 is TGTGCCAGCAGCGCTAGCGGGGGGCTAGCCTACGAGCAGTACTTC. This encodes CASSASGGLAYEQYF.

V usage is TRBV7-9 and J usage is TRBJ2-7, with 8 bases lining up with TRBD1. This CDR3 is built from 14 residues. Germline CDR1 and CDR2: SEHNR and FQNEAQ (reference sequence). V lost 5 bases and J lost 4; bases outside the gene matches: 7. The CDR3 reads CASSTGQGDYEQYF. The CDR3 DNA sequence: TGTGCCAGCAGCACCGGACAGGGAGATTACGAGCAGTACTTC.

This chain joins TRBV11-2 and TRBJ2-7; D not resolved. The CDR3 length is 14 residues. With 5 bases removed from V and 6 bases from J, the gap between germline ends came to 17 bases. Per germline, CDR1 SGHAT and CDR2 FQNNGV. The CDR3 sequence is CASSLPTQASEQYF. In nucleotides, the CDR3 is TGTGCCAGCAGCCTGCCGACACAAGCCTCCGAGCAGTACTTC. Together with reference TRBV11-2 and TRBJ2-7, the CDR3 gives the full variable domain: EAGVAQSPRYKIIEKRQSVAFWCNPISGHATLYWYQQILGQGPKLLIQFQNNGVVDDSQLPKDRFSAERLKGVDSTLKIQPAKLEDSAVYLCASSLPTQASEQYFGPGTRLTVT.

This clone was counted once. This chain joins TRBV27 and TRBJ2-7; D is possibly TRBD2 (6 bases). The CDR3 sequence is 16 residues long. Germline CDR1 is MNHEY and CDR2 is SMNVEV (reference sequence). Trimming removed 5 bases at V and 6 bases at J, with 23 bases between. DNA for the CDR3: TGTGCCAGCAGTCTGGTCCGGGGCCGGGAGCGAGCCGAGCAGTACTTC. Amino acids: CASSLVRGRERAEQYF.

The chain uses TRBV7-9 and TRBJ1-1; D is unclear. Trimming shortened V by 2 bases and J by 0 bases, and 13 bases separated the two germline ends. The CDR3 sequence is 16 residues long. Germline V gene lookup returns CDR1 SEHNR and CDR2 FQNEAQ (reference sequence). The CDR3 DNA sequence: TGTGCCAGCAGCTTAACATCCCTCCACATGAACACTGAAGCTTTCTTT. Amino acids: CASSLTSLHMNTEAFF.